The present entry profiles one TCR beta chain with its context. As yet, its antigen is unknown. This table comes from immunoSEQ multiplex PCR, and its TCRdb copy is limited to in-frame clones, with some not included. The repertoire holds about 88,000 clones, with 85% to 90% as singletons. The germline V gene has CDR1 LNHDA and CDR2 SQIVND (reference sequence). The CDR3 contains 15 residues. With 7 bases removed from V and 7 bases from J, the gap between germline ends came to 19 bases. The sample comes from a study of T cell responses to AZD1222 COVID-19 vaccine. Notes on the study in general: Only a handful of people who got AZD1222 tested seropositive at baseline. The study found Spike-specific TCR breadth and depth rose after two AZD1222 doses. Donor demographics were predominantly white British with a female majority; clonal diversity may be underestimated. Targeting of unmutated variant regions was reportedly seen in nearly half of spike-specific TCRs.

This specimen was peripheral blood, taken 28 days after the second AZD1222 dose. This chain uses TRBV19 with TRBJ1-4; D possibly corresponds to TRBD1 (5 bases). The source of this sequence is an adult who received the AZD1222 COVID-19 vaccine. The CDR3 DNA reads TGTGCCAGTAACTCCCCGAGGGAAAGGGGTGAAAAACTGTTTTTT. It specifies CASNSPRERGEKLFF.